The entry that follows covers one T cell receptor beta chain sequence. The target antigen is unknown. The junction departs from the called germline gene at one end, perhaps through a read error. No patient received treatment before thyroid surgery. This entry comes from a study of metastatic and nonmetastatic thyroid tumors. Turning to the study itself: For malignant and benign thyroid patients, tumor or nodule tissue and blood were the sources whose repertoires were compared. General observations from the study: Across blood and tumor, TCR beta diversity in malignant thyroid tumors was reportedly significantly higher than in benign nodules.

In the source study's methods: Using the CDR3 differences seen across clinicopathological groups, the authors built a distant-metastasis classifier for papillary thyroid cancer, which was meant to discriminate distant-metastatic patients. Via MiXCR, TCRdb re-called the PCR reads. The V and J calls come from TCRdb's annotation, not from the publication. This sample has 30,000 to 45,000 clones, with around 21% found just once. CDR3 length equals 13 residues. Germline V gives CDR1 LNHDA, CDR2 SQIVND (reference sequence). The chain carries TRBV19 and TRBJ2-1; D gene ambiguous. Sequenced input: blood. This clonotype was obtained from a female donor with papillary thyroid cancer or a benign thyroid nodule (not recorded which). Some clones in this sample may be carry-over from other donors' samples. CDR3 in DNA: TGTGCCATTAGTACGCGACTTTACAATGAGCAGTTCTTC. It encodes CAISTRLYNEQFF.